The 26 T cell receptor beta chains below come from one sample, sequenced in a study of T cell responses to AZD1222 COVID-19 vaccine. Some clones are missing from TCRdb's copy, which holds only in-frame ones; the method was immunoSEQ multiplex PCR. The sample holds 99,000 or so clones; 75% to 90% are singletons and the top ten take over 6.5%. The material was peripheral blood, obtained on day 0 of AZD1222 vaccination. All receptors come from an adult in good health.

V and J are TRBV5-5 and TRBJ2-7, with 8 bases aligning to TRBD1. Germline V lookup: CDR1 SGHKS, CDR2 YYEKEE (reference sequence). V shed 0 bases, J shed 3 bases, and the junction held 8 bases outside the gene matches. This CDR3 region has 16 residues. As DNA, the CDR3 is TGTGCCAGCAGCTTGGAAGGCGGACAGGGTATCTACGAGCAGTACTTC. Translation gives CASSLEGGQGIYEQYF.

The rearrangement joins TRBV7-2 to TRBJ1-1, with 9 positions matching TRBD1. CDR3 length equals 14 residues. V lost 4 bases, J lost 5 bases, and 5 bases stayed unmatched. CDR1 and CDR2 from the germline V gene are SGHTA and FQGNSA. CDR3 loop: CASSSDRGRTEAFF. DNA for the CDR3: TGTGCCAGCAGCTCGGACAGGGGCAGAACTGAAGCTTTCTTT.

This clone was seen just once. The chain recombines TRBV20-1 with TRBJ2-7; TRBD1 might be the D (6 bases). The germline V gene has CDR1 DFQATT and CDR2 SNEGSKA (reference sequence). The CDR3 is 13 amino acids. Trimming took off 3 bases at V and 6 bases at J, with 15 bases between the two ends. The CDR3 reads CSASRPPRGEQYF. DNA for the CDR3: TGCAGTGCTAGTCGGCCCCCCAGGGGCGAGCAGTACTTC.

DNA of the CDR3: TGTGCCAGCAGCCCCCTAGGAGGGGACAATGAGCAGTTCTTC. Its translation is CASSPLGGDNEQFF. The chain recombines TRBV11-2 with TRBJ2-1; D is perhaps TRBD2 (6 bases). CDR1 SGHAT and CDR2 FQNNGV come from the germline V gene. The CDR3 is 14 amino acids. V lost 5 bases to trimming and J lost 5 bases, with 13 bases between them.

V and J are TRBV11-2 and TRBJ1-1, with D unresolved. The CDR3 is 14 amino acids. Looked up from germline, CDR1 is SGHAT and CDR2 is FQNNGV. The V end was cut by 2 bases, the J end by 8 bases, with 15 bases between. As DNA, the CDR3 is TGTGCCAGCAGCTTAAGTAGACGGGAACGGGAAGCTTTCTTT. Its protein product is CASSLSRREREAFF.

V and J are TRBV19 and TRBJ2-2; the match to TRBD1 covers 7 bases. The CDR3 spans 15 residues. The germline V gene has CDR1 LNHDA and CDR2 SQIVND (reference sequence). Trimming removed 7 bases from V and 3 bases from J; junction bases left unmatched: 8. The DNA for the CDR3 is TGTGCCAGTATCTCGGGACAGATCTACACCGGGGAGCTGTTTTTT. It translates to CASISGQIYTGELFF. The full variable domain, with the rest looked up from reference TRBV19 and TRBJ2-2, is DGGITQSPKYLFRKEGQNVTLSCEQNLNHDAMYWYRQDPGQGLRLIYYSQIVNDFQKGDIAEGYSVSREKKESFPLTVTSAQKNPTAFYLCASISGQIYTGELFFGEGSRLTVL.

The chain joins TRBV18 to TRBJ2-5; no clear D. CDR1 and CDR2 (germline): KGHSH, LQKENI. The CDR3 is made up of 13 amino acids. Trimming took 3 bases from V and 5 from J, leaving 10 bases between them. For the CDR3, the DNA is TGTGCCAGCTCACCTCCCTCCGGGGAGACCCAGTACTTC. This sequence encodes CASSPPSGETQYF.

The chain has TRBV28 and TRBJ1-1; the D gene is possibly TRBD1 (5 bases). The CDR3 length is 14 residues. Germline values: CDR1 MDHEN, CDR2 SYDVKM. V was cut by 6 bases and J by 0 bases, with 11 bases left in between. As DNA, the CDR3 is TGTGCCAGCAGGTCCCAGGGCGTGAACACTGAAGCTTTCTTT. It is translated as CASRSQGVNTEAFF.

There are a few counts of this clone. The rearrangement links TRBV5-1 to TRBJ2-4, with 8 nucleotides matching TRBD2. V gave up 3 bases and J gave up 6 bases; unmatched junction bases: 8. Germline V gene sequence: CDR1 SGHRS, CDR2 YFSETQ. The CDR3 extends over 15 amino acids. CDR3 coding DNA: TGCGCCAGCAGCTCCGCCGGGGGGGCTGGAAACATTCAGTACTTC. Translating gives CASSSAGGAGNIQYF.

V usage is TRBV29-1 and J usage is TRBJ1-5, with D perhaps matching TRBD1 (5 bases). CDR1 and CDR2 from the germline V gene are SQVTM and ANQGSEA. V was clipped by 7 bases and J by 7 bases, with 14 bases between them. The CDR3 is 12 residues long. The DNA for the CDR3 is TGCAGCGCAGGACAAAGAAACCAGCCCCAGCATTTT. It translates to CSAGQRNQPQHF.

A remark on this clone: It is unclear where the CDR3 begins or ends on the DNA, so no DNA is shown, and the CDR3 is as TCRdb lists it. The J gene is TRBJ2-7, the V gene TRBV28; the table's D call of TRBD1 was not tested on the DNA. Germline lookup yields CDR1 MDHEN and CDR2 SYDVKM. The CDR3 sequence runs 14 residues, both termini included. The CDR3 region is CASSFLAGTYEQYF.

As for this clone: One end of the junction fails to match germline, which may point to a read error. This sequence joins TRBV27 and TRBJ2-1; unclear D gene. The CDR3 is 15 amino acids. Looked up from germline, CDR1 is MNHEY and CDR2 is SMNVEV (reference sequence). The CDR3 DNA reads TGTGCCAGCAGTTTATCCGCAAGCACCTACAATGAACAGTTCTTC. Translation: CASSLSASTYNEQFF.

This rearrangement joins TRBV7-8 to TRBJ2-1, with no clear D. CDR3 size: 13 residues. Between the trimmed V and J ends, which lost 6 bases and 6 bases, there was a span of 12 bases. In germline, CDR1 is SGHVS, CDR2 FQNEAQ. The CDR3 coding sequence is TGTGCCAGCAGTCAGACTCGGATCAATGAGCAGTTCTTC. It encodes CASSQTRINEQFF. Together with reference TRBV7-8 and TRBJ2-1, the CDR3 gives the full variable domain: GAGVSQSPRYKVAKRGQDVALRCDPISGHVSLFWYQQALGQGPEFLTYFQNEAQLDKSGLPSDRFFAERPEGSVSTLKIQRTQQEDSAVYLCASSQTRINEQFFGPGTRLTVL.

This clone has just one count. The chain links TRBV19 to TRBJ2-3, with 7 bases fitting TRBD2. Germline assignment: CDR1 LNHDA and CDR2 SQIVND (reference sequence). V shed 4 bases, J shed 1 base, and the junction held 11 bases outside the gene matches. This CDR3 is built from 17 residues. CDR3 nucleotides: TGTGCCAGTAGTACACTCCTAAAGGGAGGGCGCACAGATACGCAGTATTTT. It specifies CASSTLLKGGRTDTQYF.

This chain links TRBV29-1 with TRBJ1-2, with D unresolved. V was trimmed by 1 base and J by 2 bases, leaving 14 bases between them. CDR1 SQVTM and CDR2 ANQGSEA come from the germline V gene. The CDR3 loop spans 15 amino acids. In DNA, the CDR3 is TGCAGCGTTGAAGGACTGGGCATTTCCAACTATGGCTACACCTTC. Translating it yields CSVEGLGISNYGYTF.

The chain uses TRBV10-3 and TRBJ2-3; the match to TRBD1 covers 8 bases. Germline V gene sequence: CDR1 ENHRY, CDR2 SYGVKD. The CDR3 is made up of 18 amino acids. J lost 0 bases, V lost 6 bases, and 14 bases had no gene match. CDR3 in DNA: TGTGCCATCAGCCAGGGGGCTGGGGTGTATCAGAGCACAGATACGCAGTATTTT. Its translation: CAISQGAGVYQSTDTQYF.

This clone was seen once. The chain's CDR3 is CASSLDGQATNEKLFF. CDR3 nucleotide sequence: TGTGCCAGCAGCTTAGACGGACAGGCAACTAATGAAAAACTGTTTTTT. The chain carries TRBV11-2 and TRBJ1-4, with 7 bases that match TRBD1. CDR3 length: 16 amino acids. The J segment lost 0 bases and the V segment lost 0 bases, leaving 1 base of the junction unmatched. Germline CDR1 is SGHAT and CDR2 is FQNNGV.

This clone was seen just once. This chain uses TRBV5-5 with TRBJ1-6; D possibly corresponds to TRBD1 (5 bases). Germline V gene data show CDR1 as SGHKS and CDR2 as YYEKEE (reference sequence). This CDR3 contains 16 residues. The V end was cut by 2 bases, the J end by 6 bases, with 15 bases between. DNA of the CDR3: TGTGCCAGCAGCTTCCGGGACCAGACTTTTAATTCACCCCTCCACTTT. This sequence encodes CASSFRDQTFNSPLHF.

The CDR3 reads CASSSSLGPDTQYF. The CDR3 coding sequence is TGTGCCAGCAGTTCATCCCTGGGACCAGATACGCAGTATTTT. J is TRBJ2-3 and V is TRBV6-2 or TRBV6-3, with D possibly called TRBD1 or TRBD2 (5 bases each). The CDR3 totals 14 residues. CDR1 MNHEY and CDR2 SVGEGT come from the germline V gene. V lost 4 bases and J 4 bases, leaving 12 bases between the germline ends.

This clone was seen once. The chain links TRBV4-3 to TRBJ1-4; D is undetermined. Germline V CDR1 and CDR2: LGHNA, YSLEER. V was trimmed by 0 bases and J by 2 bases, leaving 10 bases between them. The CDR3 contains 16 residues. The CDR3 sequence: CASSQDTRATNEKLFF. CDR3 bases: TGCGCCAGCAGCCAAGATACAAGGGCCACTAATGAAAAACTGTTTTTT.

This chain uses TRBV7-9 with TRBJ2-3; D call uncertain. V was trimmed by 1 base and J by 7 bases, leaving 6 bases between them. In germline, CDR1 is SEHNR, CDR2 FQNEAQ (reference sequence). This CDR3 region has 12 residues. This CDR3 is CASSLEVNTQYF. The CDR3 DNA sequence: TGTGCCAGCAGCTTAGAGGTCAATACGCAGTATTTT. The whole variable domain, filled in from reference TRBV7-9 and TRBJ2-3, reads DTGVSQNPRHKITKRGQNVTFRCDPISEHNRLYWYRQTLGQGPEFLTYFQNEAQLEKSRLLSDRFSAERPKGSFSTLEIQRTEQGDSAMYLCASSLEVNTQYFGPGTRLTVL.

The V gene is TRBV14, the J gene TRBJ2-2; D might be TRBD2 (6 bases). There are 14 residues in the CDR3. CDR1 and CDR2 (germline): SGHDN, FVKESK. V was trimmed by 6 bases and J by 5 bases, leaving 13 bases between them. The CDR3 here is CASRPDGGTGELFF. The CDR3 DNA is TGTGCCAGCAGACCCGACGGGGGAACCGGGGAGCTGTTTTTT.

This chain links TRBV19 with TRBJ2-1, with D unclear. The V gene lost 11 bases and the J gene lost 2 bases, with 16 bases spanning the gap. Germline lookup yields CDR1 LNHDA and CDR2 SQIVND (reference sequence). This CDR3 is 14 amino acids long. The CDR3 region is CASRHHETYNEQFF. The CDR3 nucleotides are TGTGCCTCCCGTCATCACGAGACCTACAATGAGCAGTTCTTC.

The chain is built from TRBV28 and TRBJ1-2, with 12 bases lining up with TRBD1. CDR3 size: 15 residues. Unmatched junction bases numbered 12, after V lost 8 bases and J lost 8 bases. CDR1 is MDHEN, CDR2 SYDVKM, per germline. In DNA, the CDR3 is TGTGCCAGCGTACAAGGGGGACAGGGGGCTCCCGGCTACACCTTC. It translates to CASVQGGQGAPGYTF.

The chain uses TRBV6-9 and TRBJ2-1; D gene ambiguous. Trimming pared 11 bases from V and 3 bases from J, leaving 14 bases between. This CDR3 has 13 amino acids. Germline CDR1 reads MNHGY; CDR2 reads SVAAGI. The CDR3 nucleotides read TGTGCCGGAGCTAGGTCCCTCTACAATGAGCAGTTCTTC. This encodes CAGARSLYNEQFF.

The chain employs TRBV7-9 and TRBJ2-1; TRBD2 aligns across 11 bases. This CDR3 spans 15 amino acids. The junction had 4 bases not matched to a gene; V was cut back by 4 bases and J by 5 bases. Germline V gene lookup returns CDR1 SEHNR and CDR2 FQNEAQ (reference sequence). This CDR3 is CASSSGLAAHNEQFF. DNA of the CDR3: TGTGCCAGCAGCTCGGGACTAGCGGCTCACAATGAGCAGTTCTTC.